The entry below describes one T cell receptor beta chain. The data were taken from a study of blood T cell repertoires in COVID-19. Turning to the study itself: The samples span acute and convalescent COVID-19 from the United States, Italy and Spain. In each case, the material was cDNA or gDNA derived from T cells, B-cell-depleted T cells, or PBMCs.

Study processing details: Amplification of reference gene primers was used by the study to estimate nucleated cell counts. Using immunoSEQ multiplex PCR, the repertoire was profiled, and TCRdb retains in-frame clones only, with some absent. V, J and clone size are taken as reported in that table, and D and trimming were inferred from the DNA itself. The sample lists 340,000 or so clones; 83% were seen once. The CDR3 runs 15 residues. V was pared by 1 base and J by 5 bases, with 12 bases between. From germline, CDR1 is SGHVS and CDR2 FQNEAQ. The chain has TRBV7-8 and TRBJ2-1; tentative D call: TRBD1 (5 bases). The sample taken for sequencing was peripheral blood. This clonotype was sampled from a man younger than 45 with active or convalescent COVID-19. The CDR3 bases are TGTGCCAGCAGCTTAGTAATTCAGGGAAACAATGAGCAGTTCTTC. It is translated as CASSLVIQGNNEQFF.